This T cell receptor beta chain was retrieved from a study of T cell repertoires in cytomegalovirus infection. Study-wide background: Public TCR beta signatures provided an indication of both CMV infection and a matching HLA type. General observations from the study: In two of eight donors, the top clonotype was HLA-C-restricted CMV-specific. Cumulative public TCR beta family frequency identified carriers of CMV plus the relevant HLA.

This clonotype was picked up a small number of times. Its matching antigen is unknown. The germline V and J ends were trimmed by 6 bases and 1 base, with 12 bases remaining between them. The germline V gene has CDR1 SGDLS and CDR2 YYNGEE. The CDR3 is 14 residues long. Each CDR3 protein gets one entry after TCRdb re-called the reads with MiXCR. The profile shows 600,000 to 800,000 distinct CDR3 sequences, about 24% of them singletons. The J gene is TRBJ2-3, the V gene TRBV9; perhaps TRBD1 as D (5 bases). The sequence was obtained from a human donor in good health (CMV status not recorded). Some clones in this sample may be carry-over from other donors' samples. Specimen: CD8+ T cells from PBMCs. CDR3 sequence: CASIDSLGTDTQYF. The CDR3 DNA is TGTGCCAGCATAGACAGTCTGGGCACAGATACGCAGTATTTT. Combining the CDR3 with reference TRBV9 and TRBJ2-3 gives the whole variable domain DSGVTQTPKHLITATGQRVTLRCSPRSGDLSVYWYQQSLDQGLQFLIQYYNGEERAKGNILERFSAQQFPDLHSELNLSSLELGDSALYFCASIDSLGTDTQYFGPGTRLTVL.